A selection of T cell receptor beta chains follows, all from one sample in a study of human T cells and chemical hapten exposure. TCRdb re-analysed the RACE reads in MiXCR, keeping a single row per CDR3 protein. The sample shows about 73,000 distinct CDR3 sequences, 6.5% to 10% of them seen only once. The source was whole blood, collected in connection with sensitization to the hapten diphenylcyclopropenone (DPC). These TCRs come from a woman aged 45-60 years with alopecia areata. Some clones in this sample may be carry-over from other donors' samples. CDR3s include the opening cysteine and the closing phenylalanine or tryptophan. D genes are given only for firm matches. Clone size is not always given. Where it is, it says once, few, many or a class for expanded clones.

size	V	D	J	CDR3	DNA
few	TRBV20-1	TRBD2	TRBJ2-7	CSARGPGGEQYF	TGCAGTGCTAGAGGTCCGGGGGGCGAGCAGTACTTC
many	TRBV12-3/TRBV12-4	.	TRBJ2-3	CASSLEAGHTDTQYF	TGTGCCAGCAGTTTAGAGGCGGGGCACACAGATACGCAGTATTTT
many	TRBV29-1	TRBD1	TRBJ1-2	CSVPGQGESGYTF	TGCAGCGTTCCGGGACAGGGGGAGAGTGGCTACACCTTC
many	TRBV28	.	TRBJ1-6	CASSLPGGEVHF	TGTGCCAGCAGTTTACCGGGAGGGGAAGTCCACTTT
many	TRBV25-1	TRBD1	TRBJ1-1	CASSELQGAGYTEAFF	TGTGCCAGCAGTGAATTACAGGGGGCGGGATATACTGAAGCTTTCTTT
.	TRBV10-3	.	TRBJ1-1	CAITSGLGKGMNTEAFF	TGTGCCATCACGTCAGGGTTGGGAAAAGGGATGAACACTGAAGCTTTCTTT
many	TRBV6-6	.	TRBJ1-1	CASSTLIEAFF	TGTGCCAGCAGTACCCTCATTGAAGCTTTCTTT
few	TRBV10-3	TRBD2	TRBJ2-3	CAISPGTSGIPRTDTQYF	TGTGCCATCAGCCCCGGGACTAGCGGGATTCCAAGGACAGATACGCAGTATTTT
many	TRBV11-3	.	TRBJ1-1	CASSLEGANTEAFF	TGTGCCAGCAGCTTAGAGGGGGCCAACACTGAAGCTTTCTTT
few	TRBV12-3/TRBV12-4	.	TRBJ2-3	CASTPPTDTQYF	TGTGCCAGCACCCCCCCCACAGATACGCAGTATTTT
.	TRBV18	.	TRBJ1-4	CAGSPVAVEKLFF	TGTGCCGGCTCACCAGTGGCAGTTGAAAAACTGTTTTTT
few	TRBV24-1	TRBD2	TRBJ2-3	CATSVQRGRTDTQYF	TGTGCCACCAGTGTCCAGCGGGGGCGCACAGATACGCAGTATTTT
.	TRBV19	TRBD2	TRBJ2-5	CATRGSGGAVTQYF	TGTGCCACCCGGGGCAGCGGGGGGGCCGTGACCCAGTACTTC
many	TRBV7-9	TRBD2	TRBJ2-1	CASSEGLGGGDEQFF	TGTGCCAGCAGCGAGGGACTTGGCGGGGGGGATGAGCAGTTCTTC
.	TRBV11-2	TRBD2	TRBJ2-5	CASSPEAGETQYF	TGTGCCAGCAGCCCGGAAGCGGGGGAGACCCAGTACTTC
.	TRBV6-5	.	TRBJ1-1	CASSYGQYTEAFF	TGTGCCAGCAGTTACGGACAGTACACTGAAGCTTTCTTT
few	TRBV5-1	TRBD1	TRBJ1-2	CASSLLQGASGYTF	TGCGCCAGCAGCTTGTTACAGGGGGCGAGTGGCTACACCTTC
many	TRBV7-6	.	TRBJ1-2	CASSGMGGGYTF	TGTGCCAGCAGCGGGATGGGGGGAGGCTACACCTTC
many	TRBV2	.	TRBJ2-3	CASSEEWGRTDTQYF	TGTGCCAGCAGTGAGGAGTGGGGACGCACAGATACGCAGTATTTT
.	TRBV5-5	.	TRBJ2-6	CASSLGSWQPSGANVLTF	TGTGCCAGCAGCTTGGGTTCCTGGCAGCCCTCTGGGGCCAACGTCCTGACTTTC
few	TRBV20-1	TRBD2	TRBJ2-1	CSADQIKRDFISEQFF	TGCAGTGCTGACCAAATTAAGCGGGATTTTATAAGTGAGCAGTTCTTC
.	TRBV5-1	.	TRBJ2-3	CASSLNTPGTDTQYF	TGCGCCAGCAGCTTGAATACCCCCGGCACAGATACGCAGTATTTT
.	TRBV7-6	TRBD1	TRBJ2-7	CASSPGQIAEQYF	TGTGCCAGCAGCCCGGGACAGATCGCCGAGCAGTACTTC
few	TRBV28	TRBD1	TRBJ2-7	CASSSPGTGDYEQYF	TGTGCCAGCAGTTCCCCCGGGACAGGGGATTACGAGCAGTACTTC
.	TRBV18	.	TRBJ2-6	CASSLTADGANVLTF	TGTGCCAGCTCACTCACGGCTGACGGGGCCAACGTCCTGACTTTC
.	TRBV12-3/TRBV12-4	TRBD1	TRBJ1-2	CASTTDRGRITDGYTF	TGTGCCAGCACCACGGACAGGGGGCGTATAACGGATGGCTACACCTTC
.	TRBV7-2	.	TRBJ2-1	CASSPQSAGRFNEQFF	TGTGCCAGCAGCCCACAGTCGGCGGGAAGGTTTAATGAGCAGTTCTTC
.	TRBV28	.	TRBJ2-7	CASNSGSAYEQYF	TGTGCCAGCAACAGCGGGTCAGCCTACGAGCAGTACTTC
.	TRBV15	.	TRBJ1-1	CATSSGGSEAFF	TGTGCCACCAGCAGCGGAGGATCAGAAGCTTTCTTT
.	TRBV7-2	.	TRBJ2-5	CASSLAGLDETQYF	TGTGCCAGCAGCTTAGCGGGCTTAGATGAGACCCAGTACTTC
many	TRBV11-2	.	TRBJ1-5	CASSRDGVWPQHF	TGTGCCAGCAGCCGGGATGGGGTTTGGCCCCAGCATTTT
few	TRBV5-1	.	TRBJ2-7	CASSPEPGPYEQYF	TGCGCCAGCAGCCCGGAACCGGGACCTTACGAGCAGTACTTC
many	TRBV29-1	.	TRBJ2-5	CSVRWGALETQYF	TGCAGCGTTCGGTGGGGGGCTTTGGAGACCCAGTACTTC
.	TRBV5-4	.	TRBJ2-3	CASSLAPLLISGDTQYF	TGTGCCAGCAGCTTGGCTCCACTCCTTATAAGTGGAGATACGCAGTATTTT
.	TRBV7-8	.	TRBJ2-7	CASSLTGHSSYEQYF	TGTGCCAGCAGCTTAACGGGACATAGCTCCTACGAGCAGTACTTC
many	TRBV7-2	.	TRBJ1-3	CASSSGLSGNTIYF	TGTGCCAGCAGCTCGGGCCTCTCTGGAAACACCATATATTTT
.	TRBV24-1	.	TRBJ2-7	CATSDLDSYEQYF	TGTGCCACCAGTGACCTGGACAGCTACGAGCAGTACTTC
few	TRBV7-2	TRBD2	TRBJ2-1	CASSYALAGAYNEQFF	TGTGCCAGCAGCTACGCACTAGCGGGAGCCTACAATGAGCAGTTCTTC
once	TRBV15	TRBD1	TRBJ1-1	CATSRGQGHLGAFF	TGTGCCACCAGCAGAGGACAGGGCCACCTTGGAGCTTTCTTT
few	TRBV10-3	TRBD2	TRBJ2-2	CAISDPGLAGQTGELFF	TGTGCCATCAGTGATCCGGGACTAGCGGGGCAAACCGGGGAGCTGTTTTTT